The next 29 T cell receptor beta chains were all read from a single sample in a study. TCRdb reprocessed the RT-PCR reads via MiXCR and lists one record per CDR3 protein. The sample has fewer than 800,000 distinct CDR3 sequences; about 14% are singletons. Sequenced: memory CD4+ T cells from blood. All receptors derive from a female donor in good health, serving as a healthy control.

This clonotype has a count of ten or more. The chain uses TRBV5-4 and TRBJ2-3; a weak D match, TRBD1 (6 bases). The CDR3 extends over 15 amino acids. In germline, CDR1 is SGHNT, CDR2 YYREEE (reference sequence). V lost 0 bases and J 3 bases, leaving 11 bases between the germline ends. CDR3 amino acids: CASSLGGPLTDTQYF. CDR3 DNA sequence: TGTGCCAGCAGCTTGGGGGGGCCTCTAACAGATACGCAGTATTTT.

The J gene is TRBJ2-6, the V gene TRBV20-1; 7 nucleotides agree with TRBD1. This CDR3 is built from 17 residues. V lost 4 bases, J lost 0 bases, and 9 bases stayed unmatched. The germline V gene has CDR1 DFQATT and CDR2 SNEGSKA (reference sequence). This CDR3 reads CSAILNRGSSGANVLTF. As DNA, the CDR3 is TGCAGTGCTATCCTTAACAGGGGAAGCTCTGGGGCCAACGTCCTGACTTTC.

The chain recombines TRBV9 with TRBJ2-1; either TRBD1 or TRBD2 may fit D (5 bases each). CDR3 size: 15 residues. V was trimmed by 4 bases and J by 1 base, leaving 12 bases between them. Germline V CDR1 and CDR2: SGDLS, YYNGEE. The CDR3 region has the DNA TGTGCCAGCAGCCAATCAGGGAGTTCCTACAATGAGCAGTTCTTC. Amino acids: CASSQSGSSYNEQFF.

The rearrangement joins TRBV9 to TRBJ2-1; D call uncertain. CDR1 and CDR2 from the germline V gene are SGDLS and YYNGEE. V gave up 0 bases and J gave up 7 bases, with 14 bases separating them. The CDR3 spans 15 residues. CDR3: CASSVGRAPENEQFF. DNA of the CDR3: TGTGCCAGCAGCGTAGGTAGAGCCCCAGAGAATGAGCAGTTCTTC. Full variable domain (rest looked up from reference TRBV9 and TRBJ2-1): DSGVTQTPKHLITATGQRVTLRCSPRSGDLSVYWYQQSLDQGLQFLIQYYNGEERAKGNILERFSAQQFPDLHSELNLSSLELGDSALYFCASSVGRAPENEQFFGPGTRLTVL.

In its sample, this clonotype was seen a few times. The chain links TRBV6-6 to TRBJ1-5; D call uncertain. CDR3 length: 15 amino acids. Trimming cost V 2 bases and J 1 base, with 9 bases left between them. Germline lookup yields CDR1 MNHNY and CDR2 SVGAGI (reference sequence). CDR3 protein: CASSYGHPSNQPQHF. The CDR3 nucleotides read TGTGCCAGCAGTTACGGGCACCCCAGCAATCAGCCCCAGCATTTT.

The table lists this clonotype with a few counts. This chain joins TRBV20-1 and TRBJ1-2, with D perhaps matching TRBD1 (5 bases). This CDR3 has 13 amino acids. Trimming took off 7 bases at V and 4 bases at J, with 16 bases between the two ends. Looked up from germline, CDR1 is DFQATT and CDR2 is SNEGSKA (reference sequence). CDR3 amino acids: CSVHPGQSYGYTF. CDR3 coding DNA: TGCAGTGTCCACCCGGGGCAGAGCTATGGCTACACCTTC.

This clonotype occurred a few times. The chain employs TRBV9 and TRBJ2-3; 8 bases are shared with TRBD2. Per germline, CDR1 SGDLS and CDR2 YYNGEE. This CDR3 is 15 amino acids long. J gave up 3 bases and V 0 bases, and 3 bases lay outside the gene matches. The CDR3 DNA reads TGTGCCAGCAGCGTAGGTGCGGGGGGAACAGATACGCAGTATTTT. Encoded protein: CASSVGAGGTDTQYF.

V usage is TRBV7-9 and J usage is TRBJ2-6; 8 bases match TRBD1. V shed 11 bases and J 1 base; nucleotides not matched to a gene: 10. Germline CDR1 SEHNR, CDR2 FQNEAQ (reference sequence). The CDR3 length is 16 residues. CDR3: CADWDRNNSGANVLTF. DNA for the CDR3: TGTGCCGATTGGGACAGGAACAATTCTGGGGCCAACGTCCTGACTTTC. The full variable domain, completed using reference TRBV7-9 and TRBJ2-6, is DTGVSQNPRHKITKRGQNVTFRCDPISEHNRLYWYRQTLGQGPEFLTYFQNEAQLEKSRLLSDRFSAERPKGSFSTLEIQRTEQGDSAMYLCADWDRNNSGANVLTFGAGSRLTVL.

This clonotype was observed many times. This sequence joins TRBV9 and TRBJ1-2; D is ambiguous. Germline CDR1 reads SGDLS; CDR2 reads YYNGEE. Between the trimmed V and J ends, which lost 0 bases and 4 bases, there was a span of 4 bases. CDR3 size: 12 residues. The CDR3 sequence is CASSVDTYGYTF. CDR3 nucleotide sequence: TGTGCCAGCAGCGTAGATACCTATGGCTACACCTTC.

V gene TRBV6-5 combines with J gene TRBJ2-1, with 9 nucleotides matching TRBD1. CDR3 length equals 16 residues. Looked up from germline, CDR1 is MNHEY and CDR2 is SVGAGI. The ends lost 4 bases at V and 10 bases at J; junction bases unmatched: 14. The CDR3 spells CASSSSHRGRSGEQFF. In nucleotides, the CDR3 is TGTGCCAGCAGTTCGTCCCACAGGGGGCGGTCAGGAGAGCAGTTCTTC.

Regarding this clonotype: The junction departs from germline at one end; a sequencing error may be responsible. The chain joins TRBV5-1 to TRBJ2-1; 10 bases line up with TRBD2. The germline gives CDR1 SGHRS, CDR2 YFSETQ. This CDR3 contains 15 residues. Here the CDR3 DNA reads TGCGCCAGCAGCCCGTCGGCTAGCGGGAGTGGCGAGCAGTTATTC. Its translation: CASSPSASGSGEQLF.

The rearrangement joins TRBV30 to TRBJ2-1; the match to TRBD2 covers 9 bases. The CDR3 extends over 18 amino acids. The trim removed 1 base at V and 0 bases at J, leaving 10 bases unmatched. CDR1 is GTSNPN, CDR2 SVGIG, per germline (reference sequence). The CDR3 bases are TGTGCCTGGAGTGGGGTTAGCGGGAGCCAGAGCTCCTACAATGAGCAGTTCTTC. It yields the protein CAWSGVSGSQSSYNEQFF.

This clonotype was seen ten or more times. V and J are TRBV9 and TRBJ1-5; 8 bases map to TRBD1. This CDR3 comprises 15 residues. J was trimmed by 7 bases and V by 0 bases; bases with no gene match: 6. From germline, CDR1 is SGDLS and CDR2 YYNGEE. CDR3 loop: CASSVEGTGIQPQHF. CDR3 DNA sequence: TGTGCCAGCAGCGTAGAAGGGACAGGAATCCAGCCCCAGCATTTT. Filled out from reference TRBV9 and TRBJ1-5, the complete variable domain reads DSGVTQTPKHLITATGQRVTLRCSPRSGDLSVYWYQQSLDQGLQFLIQYYNGEERAKGNILERFSAQQFPDLHSELNLSSLELGDSALYFCASSVEGTGIQPQHFGDGTRLSIL.

This clonotype occurred a few times. This chain joins TRBV2 and TRBJ1-2, with D perhaps TRBD1 (6 bases). The V and J ends lost 1 base and 6 bases respectively, with 15 bases between them. The CDR3 is 15 residues long. Germline loops: CDR1 SNHLY, CDR2 FYNNEI. The CDR3 DNA follows: TGTGCCAGCAGTGAAGAGTGGCGGGACAATCATGGCTACACCTTC. Residues: CASSEEWRDNHGYTF.

This clonotype has just a few counts. The chain links TRBV3-1 to TRBJ1-6, with 8 bases lining up with TRBD1. CDR1 and CDR2 (germline): LGHDT, YNNKEL (reference sequence). The CDR3 is made up of 18 amino acids. With V trimmed by 3 bases and J by 0 bases, 7 bases remained unmatched. In DNA, the CDR3 is TGTGCCAGCAGCCACCGACAGGGGACGAGCTCCTATAATTCACCCCTCCACTTT. This encodes CASSHRQGTSSYNSPLHF.

Here the CDR3 reads CASSQAQGVGNQPQHF. The CDR3 DNA sequence: TGCGCCAGCAGCCAGGCTCAGGGTGTTGGCAATCAGCCCCAGCATTTT. The V call is TRBV4-1, the J call TRBJ1-5; tentative D call: TRBD1 (5 bases). The CDR3 extends over 16 amino acids. The germline V gene has CDR1 MGHRA and CDR2 YSYEKL. The ends were cut back, 3 bases at V and 2 bases at J, with 14 bases in the middle.

At least ten counts were recorded for this clonotype. The chain couples TRBV20-1 to TRBJ2-7; 9 bases agree with TRBD2. Germline trimming cut 5 bases from V and 5 bases from J; bases unmatched to any gene: 10. This CDR3 has 14 residues. Germline V gives CDR1 DFQATT, CDR2 SNEGSKA (reference sequence). The CDR3 nucleotides read TGCAGTGCTGTTAACCTAGCGGGAAAGGACGAGCAGTACTTC. Its protein is CSAVNLAGKDEQYF.

On this clonotype itself: A much bigger clone sits one base away, suggesting this may be a read error. The chain joins TRBV3-1 to TRBJ1-4; D call uncertain. The CDR3 is made up of 15 amino acids. From germline, CDR1 is LGHDT and CDR2 YNNKEL (reference sequence). The CDR3 spells CASSQDWGTNEKLLF. Here the CDR3 DNA reads TGTGCCAGCAGCCAAGATTGGGGAACTAATGAAAAACTGCTTTTT.

The chain links TRBV6-2 or TRBV6-3 to TRBJ2-3; TRBD1 agrees at 7 bases. This CDR3 contains 15 residues. Germline assignment: CDR1 MNHEY and CDR2 SVGEGT. J was trimmed by 6 bases and V by 5 bases; bases with no gene match: 11. CDR3 in amino acids: CASSPLRGRVDTQYF. Written as DNA, the CDR3 is TGTGCCAGCAGTCCCCTGAGGGGGCGGGTCGATACGCAGTATTTT.

This clonotype showed up just a few times. CDR3 coding DNA: TGTGCCAGCAGCTTGGACAGATGGAACACTGAAGCTTTCTTT. It translates to CASSLDRWNTEAFF. The J gene is TRBJ1-1, the V gene TRBV5-5; no clear D gene. V lost 0 bases and J 1 base, leaving 7 bases between the germline ends. The CDR3 has 14 residues. CDR1 is SGHKS and CDR2 is YYEKEE in the germline V gene (reference sequence).

The chain employs TRBV10-3 and TRBJ1-2, with D possibly matching TRBD1 (6 bases). The CDR3 has 14 amino acids. Germline V lookup: CDR1 ENHRY, CDR2 SYGVKD. The ends were cut back, 3 bases at V and 4 bases at J, with 12 bases in the middle. Written as DNA, the CDR3 is TGTGCCATCAGTGAATCAGGGGATAGCTATGGCTACACCTTC. This sequence encodes CAISESGDSYGYTF.

This clonotype came up many times. The V and J genes are TRBV20-1 and TRBJ2-5; no reliable D call. Trimming left V 2 bases short and J 1 base short, with 11 bases between. This CDR3 is built from 14 residues. Germline V gene sequence: CDR1 DFQATT, CDR2 SNEGSKA (reference sequence). DNA for the CDR3: TGCAGTGCTAGACTGGAAAGCGCCCAAGAGACCCAGTACTTC. This sequence encodes CSARLESAQETQYF.

V and J are TRBV5-1 and TRBJ1-1; possible D gene TRBD1, 5 bases. Per the germline V gene, CDR1 is SGHRS and CDR2 is YFSETQ. V shed 5 bases and J shed 3 bases, with 11 bases lying between them. CDR3 length: 13 residues. CDR3 residues: CASRGMTDTEAFF. DNA for the CDR3: TGCGCCAGCAGAGGTATGACAGACACTGAAGCTTTCTTT.

The chain has TRBV3-1 and TRBJ2-4; the D is unclear. The CDR3 length is 14 residues. Deletions cut 2 bases from V and 7 bases from J, with 12 bases between. CDR1 is LGHDT and CDR2 is YNNKEL in the germline V gene (reference sequence). This chain's CDR3 is CASSQTPPGNIQYF. CDR3 DNA sequence: TGTGCCAGCAGCCAAACCCCCCCGGGCAACATTCAGTACTTC.

This chain links TRBV28 with TRBJ2-1; 13 nucleotides agree with TRBD2. The CDR3 runs to 16 residues. The V and J ends lost 6 bases and 2 bases, in that order; junction bases with no gene match: 4. CDR1 is MDHEN and CDR2 is SYDVKM in the germline V gene. The CDR3 region is CASRRLAGGPYNEQFF. Written as DNA, the CDR3 is TGTGCCAGCAGGCGACTAGCGGGAGGACCCTACAATGAGCAGTTCTTC. Complete variable domain (other parts from reference TRBV28 and TRBJ2-1): DVKVTQSSRYLVKRTGEKVFLECVQDMDHENMFWYRQDPGLGLRLIYFSYDVKMKEKGDIPEGYSVSREKKERFSLILESASTNQTSMYLCASRRLAGGPYNEQFFGPGTRLTVL.

In this sample, this clonotype turned up a few times. The chain is built from TRBV7-2 and TRBJ2-7, with TRBD2 matching over 9 bases. CDR3 size: 16 residues. Germline trimming cut 5 bases from V and 9 bases from J; bases unmatched to any gene: 17. CDR1 is SGHTA and CDR2 is FQGNSA in the germline V gene. CDR3 amino acids: CASSLGAGGPLGAQYF. CDR3 in DNA: TGTGCCAGCAGCCTAGGGGCGGGGGGGCCTTTAGGAGCGCAGTACTTC.

The rearrangement joins TRBV5-1 to TRBJ1-6; D is possibly TRBD1 (6 bases). The CDR3 is made up of 14 amino acids. Looked up from germline, CDR1 is SGHRS and CDR2 is YFSETQ. The germline V and J ends were trimmed by 1 base and 10 bases, with 12 bases remaining between them. The CDR3 reads CASSLQGRESPLHF. The CDR3 nucleotides read TGCGCCAGCAGCTTGCAGGGGCGCGAATCACCCCTCCACTTT.

This clonotype occurred many times. This chain uses TRBV5-1 with TRBJ2-1; tentatively, D is TRBD1 or TRBD2 (5 bases each). The CDR3 totals 17 residues. V shed 1 base and J shed 1 base, with 15 bases lying between them. Germline V gives CDR1 SGHRS, CDR2 YFSETQ. In DNA, the CDR3 is TGCGCCAGCAGCTTGCATTCTGGGACCCAGTCCTACAATGAGCAGTTCTTC. This codes for CASSLHSGTQSYNEQFF.

In its sample, this clonotype was seen a few times. The chain joins TRBV24-1 to TRBJ2-1, with TRBD1 matching 8 bases. There are 16 residues in the CDR3. Unmatched junction bases numbered 10, after V lost 4 bases and J lost 6 bases. Germline loops: CDR1 KGHDR, CDR2 SFDVKD. The CDR3 is CATSELGTGRANEQFF. Here the CDR3 DNA reads TGTGCCACCAGTGAGCTCGGGACAGGCCGGGCCAATGAGCAGTTCTTC.